The 30 T cell receptor beta chains below all came from one sample that was sequenced in a study of blood T cell repertoires in COVID-19. Method: immunoSEQ multiplex PCR; TCRdb's copy keeps in-frame clones and lacks some. The sample gives 95,000 to 150,000 clones, around four fifths of which show up once; about 5.5% is in the top ten. Sequencing input: peripheral blood. The receptor source for this set is a man older than 75 with active or convalescent COVID-19.

The rearrangement links TRBV7-9 to TRBJ1-5; TRBD1 aligns across 10 bases. With V trimmed by 2 bases and J by 3 bases, 4 bases remained unmatched. Looked up from germline, CDR1 is SEHNR and CDR2 is FQNEAQ (reference sequence). There are 16 residues in the CDR3. The CDR3 sequence is CASSLSGQGPNQPQHF. CDR3 nucleotides: TGTGCCAGCAGCTTATCGGGACAGGGGCCCAATCAGCCCCAGCATTTT.

This clone is a singleton in its sample. The chain couples TRBV2 to TRBJ2-7; D possibly corresponds to TRBD1 (6 bases). The CDR3 spans 12 residues. Per germline, CDR1 SNHLY and CDR2 FYNNEI. V was pared by 6 bases and J by 5 bases, with 11 bases between. The CDR3 is CASRQGFHEQYF. In DNA form, the CDR3 reads TGTGCCAGCAGACAGGGATTCCACGAGCAGTACTTC. The full variable domain, its missing parts supplied by reference TRBV2 and TRBJ2-7, is EPEVTQTPSHQVTQMGQEVILRCVPISNHLYFYWYRQILGQKVEFLVSFYNNEISEKSEIFDDQFSVERPDGSNFTLKIRSTKLEDSAMYFCASRQGFHEQYFGPGTRLTVT.

The rearrangement links TRBV2 to TRBJ1-5, with D perhaps TRBD1 (5 bases). With 4 bases removed from V and 0 bases from J, the gap between germline ends came to 7 bases. The CDR3 covers 14 residues. Germline CDR1 and CDR2: SNHLY and FYNNEI. For the CDR3, the DNA is TGTGCCAGCAGTGCCGACAGTAGCAATCAGCCCCAGCATTTT. The encoded protein is CASSADSSNQPQHF.

This chain uses TRBV7-7 with TRBJ2-1, with a possible D match to TRBD2 (7 bases). The CDR3 extends over 17 amino acids. The germline CDR1 and CDR2 sequences are SSHAT and FNYEAQ (reference sequence). Trimming shortened V by 1 base and J by 6 bases, and 19 bases separated the two germline ends. CDR3 nucleotides: TGTGCCAGCAGCTTAGGGGGGGCGGGGGCCTTTAGCAATGAGCAGTTCTTC. Its protein product is CASSLGGAGAFSNEQFF. Filled out from reference TRBV7-7 and TRBJ2-1, the complete variable domain reads GAGVSQSPRYKVTKRGQDVTLRCDPISSHATLYWYQQALGQGPEFLTYFNYEAQPDKSGLPSDRFSAERPEGSISTLTIQRTEQRDSAMYRCASSLGGAGAFSNEQFFGPGTRLTVL.

This clone occurred a few times. The gene calls are TRBV10-3 and TRBJ2-7; 8 bases map to TRBD1. Germline CDR1 ENHRY, CDR2 SYGVKD. Trimming at V came to 10 bases and at J to 7 bases, leaving 15 bases not matched to a gene. The CDR3 extends over 14 amino acids. CDR3 DNA: TGTGCCACCGAGGGGACAGGAACCGGGATAGAGCAGTACTTC. Amino acids: CATEGTGTGIEQYF.

V is TRBV9 and J is TRBJ2-3; 12 nucleotides agree with TRBD2. From germline, CDR1 is SGDLS and CDR2 YYNGEE. V was clipped by 4 bases and J by 3 bases; unmatched bases: 9. The CDR3 runs to 17 residues. The CDR3 bases are TGTGCCAGCAGCCCACGGACTAGCGGGGCCTCGACAGATACGCAGTATTTT. Residues: CASSPRTSGASTDTQYF.

CDR3 sequence reads: CAITAERNYGYTF. In DNA form, the CDR3 reads TGTGCCATCACCGCGGAGCGAAACTATGGCTACACCTTC. The V call is TRBV10-3, the J call TRBJ1-2; unclear D gene. There are 13 residues in the CDR3. Trimming pared 7 bases from V and 2 bases from J, leaving 11 bases between. Germline lookup yields CDR1 ENHRY and CDR2 SYGVKD.

CDR3 sequence: CASSPPKSRPNTGELFF. Written as DNA, the CDR3 is TGTGCCAGCAGTCCCCCGAAGAGCAGGCCGAACACCGGGGAGCTGTTTTTT. The chain couples TRBV6-4 to TRBJ2-2; D uncertain. The CDR3 length is 17 residues. V dropped 5 bases and J dropped 0 bases, with 16 bases sitting between them. Germline V gene data show CDR1 as MRHNA and CDR2 as SNTAGT.

The chain combines TRBV10-2 with TRBJ2-5; 11 bases map to TRBD1. Trimming removed 2 bases from V and 5 bases from J; junction bases left unmatched: 4. This CDR3 is built from 15 residues. Germline V gene sequence: CDR1 WSHSY, CDR2 SAAADI. Written as DNA, the CDR3 is TGCGCCAGCAGTGAGGGACAGGGGGCCGGTGAGACCCAGTACTTC. Amino acids: CASSEGQGAGETQYF.

In this sample, this clone turned up once. J is TRBJ1-1 and V is TRBV7-6, with unresolved D. CDR1 and CDR2 (germline): SGHVS, FNYEAQ. V lost 1 base to trimming and J lost 2 bases, with 8 bases between them. The CDR3 loop spans 14 amino acids. CDR3 nucleotides: TGTGCCAGCAGCTTAGGGGCGACAAACACTGAAGCTTTCTTT. This encodes CASSLGATNTEAFF.

Many counts were recorded for this clone. The junction differs from germline at one of its ends, possibly a read error. The V and J genes are TRBV5-6 and TRBJ1-4, with D maybe TRBD1 (6 bases). Germline V CDR1 and CDR2: SGHDT, YYEEEE. The CDR3 spans 16 residues. The CDR3 region has the DNA TGTGCCAGCAGTTTGGGGCCAGGGGTTGGTAATGAAAAACTGTTTTTT. Translating gives CASSLGPGVGNEKLFF.

The chain couples TRBV7-9 to TRBJ2-1, with a possible D match to TRBD2 (5 bases). The CDR3 is made up of 14 amino acids. Germline CDR1 and CDR2: SEHNR and FQNEAQ (reference sequence). V was pared by 1 base and J by 8 bases, with 12 bases between. The CDR3 nucleotides are TGTGCCAGCAGCTTAGTGGCTAGCCTCGATGAGCAGTTCTTC. Translation gives CASSLVASLDEQFF.

This chain joins TRBV2 and TRBJ1-1; D remains ambiguous. Deletions cut 7 bases from V and 3 bases from J, with 12 bases between. Per germline, CDR1 SNHLY and CDR2 FYNNEI. This CDR3 is 13 amino acids long. This CDR3 reads CASNPFSYTEAFF. The CDR3 DNA follows: TGTGCCAGCAATCCGTTTTCCTACACTGAAGCTTTCTTT.

Only a few counts were recorded for this clone. The chain has TRBV7-2 and TRBJ2-5; 7 nucleotides line up with TRBD1. This CDR3 spans 16 amino acids. The germline CDR1 and CDR2 sequences are SGHTA and FQGNSA. J was trimmed by 4 bases and V by 5 bases; bases with no gene match: 13. In DNA, the CDR3 is TGTGCCAGCAGCCGCGAGACAGGGAACGGAGGAGAGACCCAGTACTTC. Protein: CASSRETGNGGETQYF.

This clone was detected only a few times. The chain couples TRBV7-9 to TRBJ1-2, with D maybe TRBD1 (6 bases). Germline V gene data show CDR1 as SEHNR and CDR2 as FQNEAQ (reference sequence). This CDR3 has 16 residues. V was clipped by 0 bases and J by 4 bases, with 15 bases between them. CDR3 DNA: TGTGCCAGCAGCTTAGCGTCTGGGGGCGCAGTCTATGGCTACACCTTC. It codes for CASSLASGGAVYGYTF.

The chain joins TRBV12-5 to TRBJ2-2, with D perhaps matching TRBD1 (6 bases). Trimming left V 9 bases short and J 9 bases short, with 11 bases between. The germline gives CDR1 LGHNT, CDR2 FRNRAP. The CDR3 totals 11 residues. This chain's CDR3 is CASVGAWELFF. CDR3 nucleotide sequence: TGTGCTAGCGTGGGGGCGTGGGAGCTGTTTTTT. Complete variable domain (other parts from reference TRBV12-5 and TRBJ2-2): DARVTQTPRHKVTEMGQEVTMRCQPILGHNTVFWYRQTMMQGLELLAYFRNRAPLDDSGMPKDRFSAEMPDATLATLKIQPSEPRDSAVYFCASVGAWELFFGEGSRLTVL.

CDR3 sequence (DNA): TGTGCCAGCAGCGTGGACGGGGGCTCCTACAATGAGCAGTTCTTC. Amino acids: CASSVDGGSYNEQFF. This chain connects TRBV9 to TRBJ2-1, with D possibly being TRBD2 (6 bases). The V end was cut by 2 bases, the J end by 0 bases, with 9 bases between. CDR1 and CDR2 from the germline V gene are SGDLS and YYNGEE. The CDR3 extends over 15 amino acids.

The genes are TRBV2 and TRBJ2-3; 14 nucleotides match TRBD2. Germline CDR1 reads SNHLY; CDR2 reads FYNNEI. Trimming at V came to 6 bases and at J to 6 bases, leaving 2 bases not matched to a gene. The CDR3 has 14 residues. The CDR3, as DNA: TGTGCCAGCAGGAGGACTAGCGGGGGGGATACGCAGTATTTT. It encodes CASRRTSGGDTQYF. The full variable domain, completed using reference TRBV2 and TRBJ2-3, is EPEVTQTPSHQVTQMGQEVILRCVPISNHLYFYWYRQILGQKVEFLVSFYNNEISEKSEIFDDQFSVERPDGSNFTLKIRSTKLEDSAMYFCASRRTSGGDTQYFGPGTRLTVL.

This clone appeared a few times. The chain joins TRBV2 to TRBJ2-3; D is undetermined. V lost 7 bases to trimming and J lost 0 bases, with 8 bases between them. This CDR3 is 13 amino acids long. Germline loops: CDR1 SNHLY, CDR2 FYNNEI. CDR3 sequence: CASTYLSTDTQYF. The CDR3 DNA follows: TGTGCCAGCACCTACCTTAGCACAGATACGCAGTATTTT.

This rearrangement joins TRBV6-5 to TRBJ2-1; 10 bases fit TRBD2. Trimming removed 3 bases from V and 10 bases from J; junction bases left unmatched: 12. Per the germline V gene, CDR1 is MNHEY and CDR2 is SVGAGI. CDR3 length: 16 amino acids. This chain's CDR3 is CASSYRLAGTLWEQFF. The DNA for the CDR3 is TGTGCCAGCAGTTATCGACTAGCGGGTACCCTCTGGGAGCAGTTCTTC.

This clone was picked up one time. J is TRBJ1-2 and V is TRBV27; TRBD1 matches at 8 bases. This CDR3 has 19 amino acids. Germline V lookup: CDR1 MNHEY, CDR2 SMNVEV (reference sequence). V was clipped by 3 bases and J by 7 bases; unmatched bases: 22. CDR3 sequence: CASSLLTGQGHALPLGYTF. CDR3 coding DNA: TGTGCCAGCAGTTTGTTGACAGGACAGGGCCACGCTCTCCCCCTTGGCTACACCTTC.

The V and J genes are TRBV7-2 and TRBJ2-2; D is uncertain. V was shortened by 2 bases and J by 8 bases, with 6 bases between the two germline ends. Germline-derived CDR1 and CDR2 are SGHTA and FQGNSA. CDR3 length equals 12 residues. The CDR3 spells CASSLYSGELFF. CDR3 DNA sequence: TGTGCCAGCAGCTTATATAGTGGGGAGCTGTTTTTT.

V is TRBV9 and J is TRBJ2-7; D may be TRBD2 (6 bases). CDR3 length: 15 residues. V was trimmed by 0 bases and J by 6 bases, leaving 16 bases between them. Per the germline V gene, CDR1 is SGDLS and CDR2 is YYNGEE. The CDR3 nucleotides are TGTGCCAGCAGCGTAGAATTTTCGGGGGTCGGCGAGCAGTACTTC. Amino acid sequence: CASSVEFSGVGEQYF.

For the CDR3, the DNA is TGTGCCAGCTCGCGTGAGGCAGGGGAAGATTCACCCCTCCACTTT. It yields the protein CASSREAGEDSPLHF. V gene TRBV18 combines with J gene TRBJ1-6; D possibly corresponds to TRBD1 (6 bases). With 6 bases removed from V and 8 bases from J, the gap between germline ends came to 17 bases. The germline V gene has CDR1 KGHSH and CDR2 LQKENI. CDR3 length: 15 amino acids.

The CDR3 loop is CASSLVSGGSQAKNIQYF. CDR3 coding DNA: TGCGCCAGCAGCTTGGTGTCAGGGGGCTCGCAAGCCAAAAACATTCAGTACTTC. This chain uses TRBV5-1 with TRBJ2-4, with 8 bases matching TRBD1. The V gene's germline CDR1 is SGHRS and CDR2 YFSETQ. V shed 0 bases, J shed 0 bases, and the junction held 8 bases outside the gene matches. The CDR3 runs to 18 residues.

This sequence joins TRBV27 and TRBJ2-7; the D gene is possibly TRBD1 (6 bases). V was trimmed by 1 base and J by 4 bases, leaving 14 bases between them. Germline assignment: CDR1 MNHEY and CDR2 SMNVEV (reference sequence). The CDR3 sequence is 15 residues long. CDR3 sequence reads: CASSLFVGALYEQYF. CDR3 DNA: TGTGCCAGCAGTTTATTTGTGGGGGCCCTTTACGAGCAGTACTTC.

In this sample, this clone turned up many times. This rearrangement joins TRBV27 to TRBJ1-2; no firm D call. Per the germline V gene, CDR1 is MNHEY and CDR2 is SMNVEV (reference sequence). The CDR3 runs 10 residues. Between the trimmed V and J ends, which lost 6 bases and 8 bases, there was a span of 7 bases. The CDR3 nucleotides are TGTGCCAGCAGGAGAACCGGCTACACCTTC. Protein sequence: CASRRTGYTF.

This clone was seen a few times. The chain links TRBV5-1 to TRBJ2-1; 10 bases match TRBD2. Trimming at V came to 3 bases and at J to 9 bases, leaving 9 bases not matched to a gene. The CDR3 loop spans 15 amino acids. CDR1 and CDR2 (germline): SGHRS, YFSETQ. The CDR3 DNA reads as TGCGCCAGCAGCTCTAGCGGGGGTGGAGGGACTGAGCAGTTCTTC. It yields the protein CASSSSGGGGTEQFF.

The CDR3 DNA is TGCAGCGTTGGACTAGCGGACACAGATACGCAGTATTTT. Protein sequence: CSVGLADTDTQYF. This chain links TRBV29-1 with TRBJ2-3; 9 nucleotides match TRBD2. Germline trimming cut 4 bases from V and 2 bases from J; bases unmatched to any gene: 1. Germline V gene data show CDR1 as SQVTM and CDR2 as ANQGSEA. CDR3 length equals 13 residues.

The gene calls are TRBV5-6 and TRBJ2-7; 11 bases are a match to TRBD1. V shed 5 bases, J shed 6 bases, and the junction held 7 bases outside the gene matches. Germline values: CDR1 SGHDT, CDR2 YYEEEE. The CDR3 covers 14 residues. The CDR3 nucleotides read TGTGCCAGCAGTTCCGGGACAGGGGGGAGCGAGCAGTACTTC. Protein product: CASSSGTGGSEQYF.